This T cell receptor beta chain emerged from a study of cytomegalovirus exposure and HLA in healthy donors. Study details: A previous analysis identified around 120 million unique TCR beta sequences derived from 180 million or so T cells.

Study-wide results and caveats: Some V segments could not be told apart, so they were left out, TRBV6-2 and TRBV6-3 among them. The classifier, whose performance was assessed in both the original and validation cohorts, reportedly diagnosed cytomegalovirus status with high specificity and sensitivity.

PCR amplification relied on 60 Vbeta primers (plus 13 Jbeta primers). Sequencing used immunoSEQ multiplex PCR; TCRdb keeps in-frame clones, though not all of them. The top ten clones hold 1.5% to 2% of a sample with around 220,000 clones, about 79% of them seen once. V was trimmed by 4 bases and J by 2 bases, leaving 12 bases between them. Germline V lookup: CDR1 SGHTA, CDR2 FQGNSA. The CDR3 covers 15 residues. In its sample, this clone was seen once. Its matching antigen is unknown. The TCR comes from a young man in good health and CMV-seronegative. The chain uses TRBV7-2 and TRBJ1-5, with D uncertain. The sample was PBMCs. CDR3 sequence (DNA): TGTGCCAGCAGCTCCGTAATGGCCGGCAATCAGCCCCAGCATTTT. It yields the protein CASSSVMAGNQPQHF.